These T cell receptor beta chains were read from a single sample in a study of cytomegalovirus exposure and HLA in healthy donors. Sequencing used immunoSEQ multiplex PCR; TCRdb keeps in-frame clones, though not all of them. The repertoire holds 150,000 to 180,000 clones, with 80% as singletons. Sequencing input: PBMCs. These receptor sequences come from a woman aged 40 to 50 in good health and CMV-seropositive. CDR3s include the opening cysteine and the closing phenylalanine or tryptophan. Each record gives: J gene, D gene, clone size, V gene, CDR3 DNA, CDR3 protein. The D gene is left open where the match is weak. Size tells how often a clone was seen (once, few, many) or the class of an expanded clone, and some rows leave it out.

J: TRBJ1-3
D: NA
size: NA
V: TRBV6-5
DNA: TGTGCCAGCAGCCCAGACAGGTTCTCTGGAAACACCATATATTTT
CDR3: CASSPDRFSGNTIYF

J: TRBJ2-7
D: TRBD2
size: once
V: TRBV7-8
DNA: TGTGCCAGCAGCCGCGGGGGAGGGGCCGACGAGCAGTACTTC
CDR3: CASSRGGGADEQYF

J: TRBJ2-4
D: TRBD2
size: few
V: TRBV5-1
DNA: TGCGCCAGCAGCCTCGCGGCTAGCGGGAGGGTCATTCAGTACTTC
CDR3: CASSLAASGRVIQYF

J: TRBJ2-2
D: NA
size: NA
V: TRBV18
DNA: TGTGCCAGCTCACCACAGAGGGGGTCCGGGGAGCTGTTTTTT
CDR3: CASSPQRGSGELFF

J: TRBJ2-5
D: TRBD1
size: NA
V: TRBV11-2
DNA: TGTGCCAGCAGCTTGATGGACAGGGGAGAGACCCAGTACTTC
CDR3: CASSLMDRGETQYF

J: TRBJ1-2
D: NA
size: NA
V: TRBV29-1
DNA: TGCAGCGCACTGGGACACGGCAATGGCTACACCTTC
CDR3: CSALGHGNGYTF

J: TRBJ2-1
D: TRBD2
size: NA
V: TRBV7-6
DNA: TGTGCCAGCAGCCCTACTAGCGGGACCTACAATGAGCAGTTCTTC
CDR3: CASSPTSGTYNEQFF

J: TRBJ2-3
D: NA
size: NA
V: TRBV7-3
DNA: TGTGCCAGCAGCTCGGACAGCCGTTTATTTATCGATACGCAGTATTTT
CDR3: CASSSDSRLFIDTQYF

J: TRBJ2-7
D: TRBD2
size: NA
V: TRBV11-3
DNA: TGTGCCAGCAGCTTGAGACTAGCGGGGCCCTACGAGCAGTACTTC
CDR3: CASSLRLAGPYEQYF

J: TRBJ1-1
D: NA
size: NA
V: TRBV10-2
DNA: TGCGCCAGCAGTGCTTCGGGAGGGAACACTGAAGCTTTCTTT
CDR3: CASSASGGNTEAFF

J: TRBJ2-1
D: NA
size: NA
V: TRBV7-3
DNA: TGTGCCAGCAGCCGGACAGACGAGCAGTTCTTC
CDR3: CASSRTDEQFF

J: TRBJ1-3
D: NA
size: once
V: TRBV2
DNA: TGTGCCAGCAGTGAATTCTATCACTCTGGAAACACCATATATTTT
CDR3: CASSEFYHSGNTIYF

J: TRBJ2-7
D: NA
size: NA
V: TRBV29-1
DNA: TGCAGCGGTGGGAGCGGAGCCTACGAGCAGTACTTC
CDR3: CSGGSGAYEQYF

J: TRBJ1-1
D: NA
size: few
V: TRBV28
DNA: TGTGCCAGTAAGGCGGGGGGCGGGAGCACTGAAGCTTTCTTT
CDR3: CASKAGGGSTEAFF

J: TRBJ1-2
D: NA
size: NA
V: TRBV2
DNA: TGTGCCAGCAAGCGGGGCTATGGCTACACCTTC
CDR3: CASKRGYGYTF

J: TRBJ1-1
D: NA
size: NA
V: TRBV6-1
DNA: TGTGCCAGCAGCGTTTTAGGGGCCATGAACACTGAAGCTTTCTTT
CDR3: CASSVLGAMNTEAFF

J: TRBJ1-1
D: NA
size: NA
V: TRBV29-1
DNA: TGCAGCGTTGATATGAGGGCGAACACTGAAGCTTTCTTT
CDR3: CSVDMRANTEAFF

J: TRBJ2-7
D: NA
size: once
V: TRBV28
DNA: TGTGCCAGCAGTTTCACAGGGTCCAGCACTGTAAGCTCCTACGAGCAGTACTTC
CDR3: CASSFTGSSTVSSYEQYF

J: TRBJ2-1
D: TRBD2
size: NA
V: TRBV5-1
DNA: TGCGCCAGCAGCTTGGCGGCGGGAGGGTACAATGAGCAGTTCTTC
CDR3: CASSLAAGGYNEQFF

J: TRBJ2-3
D: NA
size: NA
V: TRBV11-2
DNA: TGTGCCAGCAGCTTAGTCCAAGATACGCAGTATTTT
CDR3: CASSLVQDTQYF

J: TRBJ1-1
D: NA
size: NA
V: TRBV9
DNA: TGTGCCAGCAGCCCGAGTTCAGGGTCCACTGAAGCTTTCTTT
CDR3: CASSPSSGSTEAFF

J: TRBJ2-3
D: TRBD2
size: few
V: TRBV19
DNA: TGTGCCAGTAGTATAGAAAGTAGCGGGAGAGGCACAGATACGCAGTATTTT
CDR3: CASSIESSGRGTDTQYF

J: TRBJ1-3
D: NA
size: NA
V: TRBV30
DNA: TGTGCCTGCAACGACGGGGAAACGGGGGGAAACACCATATATTTT
CDR3: CACNDGETGGNTIYF

J: TRBJ2-3
D: TRBD2
size: NA
V: TRBV10-2
DNA: TGCGCCAGTAGGGGGGGAACTCGTAGCGGGAGGGCCACAGATACGCAGTATTTT
CDR3: CASRGGTRSGRATDTQYF

J: TRBJ2-6
D: NA
size: NA
V: TRBV27
DNA: TGTGCCAGCAGTATCCTGGCGGGGAGCCTTTCTGGGGCCAACGTCCTGACTTTC
CDR3: CASSILAGSLSGANVLTF

J: TRBJ2-1
D: TRBD2
size: NA
V: TRBV6-4
DNA: TGTGCCAGCAGTATAGCGGGAGGGAGAAATGAGCAGTTCTTC
CDR3: CASSIAGGRNEQFF

J: TRBJ2-5
D: TRBD2
size: NA
V: TRBV9
DNA: TGTGCCAGCAGCGTAGACGCGGGAGGTCAAGAGACCCAGTACTTC
CDR3: CASSVDAGGQETQYF

J: TRBJ2-2
D: NA
size: NA
V: TRBV7-6
DNA: TGTGCCAGCAGCTTAGCGGACTCACAGAACCCCACCGGGGAGCTGTTTTTT
CDR3: CASSLADSQNPTGELFF

J: TRBJ2-1
D: TRBD2
size: NA
V: TRBV7-2
DNA: TGTGCCAGCAGCTTAGTCCGACTAGCGGGACACTACAATGAGCAGTTCTTC
CDR3: CASSLVRLAGHYNEQFF

J: TRBJ2-6
D: TRBD1
size: once
V: TRBV6-5
DNA: TGTGCCAGCAGTTATCGGGACAGCTTTGGGGCCAACGTCCTGACTTTC
CDR3: CASSYRDSFGANVLTF

J: TRBJ1-1
D: NA
size: once
V: TRBV19
DNA: TGTGCCAGTAGTAACCAACGGGGCACTGAAGCTTTCTTT
CDR3: CASSNQRGTEAFF

J: TRBJ2-3
D: NA
size: NA
V: TRBV18
DNA: TGTGCCAGCTCCGCCAGAGCGGGTTATAACCGGGATACGCAGTATTTT
CDR3: CASSARAGYNRDTQYF

J: TRBJ1-5
D: NA
size: NA
V: TRBV2
DNA: TGTGCCAGCAGCAATGAAGGGGCAAGCAATCAGCCCCAGCATTTT
CDR3: CASSNEGASNQPQHF

J: TRBJ2-6
D: TRBD1
size: NA
V: TRBV5-1
DNA: TGCGCCAGCAGCCACGGACAGGGTCTTATCTCTGGGGCCAACGTCCTGACTTTC
CDR3: CASSHGQGLISGANVLTF

J: TRBJ1-5
D: NA
size: NA
V: TRBV19
DNA: TGTGCCAGTACCCTAAGTGGGCTAAATCAGCCCCAGCATTTT
CDR3: CASTLSGLNQPQHF

J: TRBJ1-5
D: NA
size: NA
V: TRBV5-1
DNA: TGCGCCAGCAGCTCAGGGCCCGATCAGCCCCAGCATTTT
CDR3: CASSSGPDQPQHF

J: TRBJ1-5
D: TRBD1
size: NA
V: TRBV19
DNA: TGTGCCAGTAGTTACGGGACAGGGGGCGTTACTCAGCCCCAGCATTTT
CDR3: CASSYGTGGVTQPQHF

J: TRBJ2-2
D: TRBD2
size: NA
V: TRBV5-1
DNA: TGCGCCAGCAGCCCGGGACTAGCGGGAGCCGGGGAGCTGTTTTTT
CDR3: CASSPGLAGAGELFF

J: TRBJ2-7
D: NA
size: few
V: TRBV27
DNA: TGTGCCAGCAGTTTTTACCCGGGAGTAGCAAAGGACGAGCAGTACTTC
CDR3: CASSFYPGVAKDEQYF

J: TRBJ1-2
D: NA
size: NA
V: TRBV6-5
DNA: TGTGCCAGCAGCCAACAGGGCCTAGCTAACTATGGCTACACCTTC
CDR3: CASSQQGLANYGYTF

J: TRBJ2-7
D: NA
size: once
V: TRBV7-9
DNA: TGTGCCAGCAGCCGAACAAGCTACGAGCAGTACTTC
CDR3: CASSRTSYEQYF

J: TRBJ1-1
D: NA
size: few
V: TRBV5-4
DNA: TGTGCCAGCAGCTTAGGGGGAATGAACACTGAAGCTTTCTTT
CDR3: CASSLGGMNTEAFF

J: TRBJ2-1
D: TRBD2
size: few
V: TRBV10-3
DNA: TGTGCCATCAGTGAGAAGGATAGCGGGATTAACAATGAGCAGTTCTTC
CDR3: CAISEKDSGINNEQFF

J: TRBJ1-4
D: TRBD1
size: NA
V: TRBV19
DNA: TGTGCCAGTAGCTTCCGGGACAGCTCCAGTGCAACTAATGAAAAACTGTTTTTT
CDR3: CASSFRDSSSATNEKLFF

J: TRBJ2-7
D: TRBD2
size: NA
V: TRBV7-6
DNA: TGTGCCAGCAGCCCCACCACTAGCGGGATAGCCGAGCAGTACTTC
CDR3: CASSPTTSGIAEQYF

J: TRBJ1-1
D: NA
size: NA
V: TRBV9
DNA: TGTGCCAGCAGCGTAGACGCAGGGACTGAAGCTTTCTTT
CDR3: CASSVDAGTEAFF

J: TRBJ1-2
D: TRBD1
size: NA
V: TRBV7-3
DNA: TGTGCCAGCAGCCCGACAGGGGGCGGCTACACCTTC
CDR3: CASSPTGGGYTF

J: TRBJ2-1
D: NA
size: NA
V: TRBV29-1
DNA: TGCAGCGTTGCTCCGAGCTCCTACAATGAGCAGTTCTTC
CDR3: CSVAPSSYNEQFF